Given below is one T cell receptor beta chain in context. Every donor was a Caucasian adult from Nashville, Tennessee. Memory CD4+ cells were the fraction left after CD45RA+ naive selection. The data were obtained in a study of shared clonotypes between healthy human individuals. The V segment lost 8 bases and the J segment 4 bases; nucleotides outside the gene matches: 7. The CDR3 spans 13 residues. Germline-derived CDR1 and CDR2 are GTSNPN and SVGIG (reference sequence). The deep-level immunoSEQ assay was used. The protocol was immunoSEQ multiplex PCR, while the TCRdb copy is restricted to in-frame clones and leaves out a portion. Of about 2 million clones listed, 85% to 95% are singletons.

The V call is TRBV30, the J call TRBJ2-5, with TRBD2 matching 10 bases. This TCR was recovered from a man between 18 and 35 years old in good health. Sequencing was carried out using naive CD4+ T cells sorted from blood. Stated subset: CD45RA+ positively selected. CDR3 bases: TGTGCCGCCCGGACTAGCGGCGCAGAGACCCAGTACTTC. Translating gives CAARTSGAETQYF.